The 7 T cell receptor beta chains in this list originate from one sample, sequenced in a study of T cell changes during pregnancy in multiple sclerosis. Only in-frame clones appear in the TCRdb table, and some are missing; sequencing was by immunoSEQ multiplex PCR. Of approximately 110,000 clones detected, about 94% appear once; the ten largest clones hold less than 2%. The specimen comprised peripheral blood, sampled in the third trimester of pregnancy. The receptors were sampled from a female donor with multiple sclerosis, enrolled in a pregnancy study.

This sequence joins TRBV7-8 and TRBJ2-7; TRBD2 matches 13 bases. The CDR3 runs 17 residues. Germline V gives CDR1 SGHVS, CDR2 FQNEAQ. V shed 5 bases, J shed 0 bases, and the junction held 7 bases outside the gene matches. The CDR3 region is CASSRTSGSRSSYEQYF. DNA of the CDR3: TGTGCCAGCAGCCGGACTAGCGGGAGTCGCAGCTCCTACGAGCAGTACTTC.

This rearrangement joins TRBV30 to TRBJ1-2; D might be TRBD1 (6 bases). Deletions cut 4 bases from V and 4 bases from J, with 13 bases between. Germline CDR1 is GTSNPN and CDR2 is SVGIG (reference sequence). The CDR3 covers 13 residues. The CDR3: CAWTQGQGYGYTF. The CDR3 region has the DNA TGTGCCTGGACCCAGGGGCAGGGCTATGGCTACACCTTC.

CDR3 DNA: TGTGCCAGTAGTATCCCCGACACCTTTAATGAAAAACTGTTTTTT. This gives the protein CASSIPDTFNEKLFF. The chain uses TRBV19 and TRBJ1-4; D not certain. Germline lookup yields CDR1 LNHDA and CDR2 SQIVND (reference sequence). The CDR3 has 15 amino acids. The germline V and J ends were trimmed by 3 bases and 4 bases, with 12 bases remaining between them.

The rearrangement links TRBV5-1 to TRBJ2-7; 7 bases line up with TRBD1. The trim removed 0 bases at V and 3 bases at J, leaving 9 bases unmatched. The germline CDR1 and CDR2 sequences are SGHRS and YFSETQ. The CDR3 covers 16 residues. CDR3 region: CASSLVPGTDIYEQYF. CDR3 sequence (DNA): TGCGCCAGCAGCTTGGTACCCGGGACAGATATCTACGAGCAGTACTTC.

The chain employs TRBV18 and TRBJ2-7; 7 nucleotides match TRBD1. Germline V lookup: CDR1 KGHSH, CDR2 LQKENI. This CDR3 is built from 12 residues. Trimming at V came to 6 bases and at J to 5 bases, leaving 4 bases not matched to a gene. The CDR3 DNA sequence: TGTGCCAGCTCGAAAGACAGGGACGAGCAGTACTTC. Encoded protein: CASSKDRDEQYF.

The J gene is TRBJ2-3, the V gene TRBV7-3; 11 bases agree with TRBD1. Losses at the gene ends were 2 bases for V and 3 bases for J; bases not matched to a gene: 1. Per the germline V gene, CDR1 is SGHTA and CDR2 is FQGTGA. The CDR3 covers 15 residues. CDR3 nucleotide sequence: TGTGCCAGCAGCTTAGGACAGGGGGCAACAGATACGCAGTATTTT. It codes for CASSLGQGATDTQYF.

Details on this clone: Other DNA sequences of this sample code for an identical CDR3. This CDR3 reads CASSRVSSYNEQFF. DNA of the CDR3: TGTGCCAGTAGTAGAGTGAGCTCCTACAATGAGCAGTTCTTC. J is TRBJ2-1 and V is TRBV19, with no clear D. V dropped 4 bases and J dropped 0 bases, with 7 bases sitting between them. Germline V lookup: CDR1 LNHDA, CDR2 SQIVND (reference sequence). This CDR3 is built from 14 residues.